The text below deals with one TCR beta chain. Per the original methods: Reference gene primers were amplified, and this amplification served to estimate nucleated cell counts. Data came from immunoSEQ multiplex PCR; TCRdb stores just in-frame clones and leaves some out. The V and J calls and clone size are taken from that table; D and trimming were inferred from the DNA. In the table there are around 200,000 clones, roughly 80% of which are singletons. Trimming stripped 2 bases from V and 0 bases from J, with 8 bases between. Germline V lookup: CDR1 LNHDA, CDR2 SQIVND (reference sequence). The CDR3 consists of 14 residues. These data belong to a study of blood T cell repertoires in COVID-19. For the study at large: Some COVID-19 samples were acute and others convalescent; all came from the United States, Italy and Spain. The cDNA or gDNA used as material had been derived from T cells, B-cell-depleted T cells, or PBMCs.

The specimen sequenced was peripheral blood. This clonotype was obtained from a human donor in a cohort sampled during active COVID-19. The V call is TRBV19, the J call TRBJ2-7; a possible D gene is TRBD2 (5 bases). CDR3: CASSISGISYEQYF. The CDR3 DNA is TGTGCCAGTAGTATATCGGGGATCTCCTACGAGCAGTACTTC. The full variable domain, rest sourced from reference TRBV19 and TRBJ2-7, is DGGITQSPKYLFRKEGQNVTLSCEQNLNHDAMYWYRQDPGQGLRLIYYSQIVNDFQKGDIAEGYSVSREKKESFPLTVTSAQKNPTAFYLCASSISGISYEQYFGPGTRLTVT.